This T cell receptor (beta chain) was documented in a study of shared clonotypes between healthy human individuals. Study outcomes and limitations: Apart from blood, nothing was sampled; tissue repertoires likely differ.

There were no recent acute infections or vaccinations among the donors, who were healthy HIV-negative adults. Partitioning of CD4+ cells yielded a CD45RA+ naive subset and a CD45RA-negative memory subset. Assay: immunoSEQ multiplex PCR; the TCRdb copy retains only in-frame clones and omits some. The sample holds roughly 2,300,000 clones, roughly 90% seen once. This CDR3 spans 15 amino acids. From germline, CDR1 is SEHNR and CDR2 FQNEAQ (reference sequence). V was trimmed by 3 bases and J by 2 bases, leaving 13 bases between them. Worth noting for this clone: Its cognate antigen is unknown.

This TCR was recovered from a man aged 18 to 30 in good health. Some clones in this sample may be carry-over from other donors' samples. The gene calls are TRBV7-9 and TRBJ2-5; TRBD1 or TRBD2 may be the D gene (5 bases each). The sequencing input was naive CD4+ T cells from PBMCs. Subset meaning: CD45RA+ positively selected. The DNA for the CDR3 is TGTGCCAGCAGCTTGAGGGACCCACTTCAAGAGACCCAGTACTTC. This encodes CASSLRDPLQETQYF.